This record covers a single TCR beta chain. This CDR3 is 15 amino acids long. Trimming took 5 bases from V and 4 from J; bases not matched to a gene: 4. Germline V gene lookup returns CDR1 SGHTA and CDR2 FQGNSA. The data were taken from a study of blood T cell repertoires in COVID-19. TCRdb keeps only in-frame clones here, not all; method: immunoSEQ multiplex PCR. Among 160,000 or so clones listed, approximately 90% were seen once. Sequenced: PBMCs or T cells enriched from blood (not recorded which). The chain links TRBV7-2 to TRBJ2-3, with 12 bases fitting TRBD1. The receptor comes from a woman aged 45-65 years who had recovered from COVID-19. Here the CDR3 reads CASSTGTGGSDTQYF. Written as DNA, the CDR3 is TGTGCCAGCAGCACCGGGACAGGGGGCTCAGATACGCAGTATTTT.